The sequence of this T cell receptor (beta chain) was determined in a study of OX40 agonist ivuxolimab in advanced cancers. As for the study in general: A history of anti-PD-1, anti-PD-L1 or anti-CTLA-4 therapy was acceptable, and 40% to 45% had some. Study results and caveats: Clonal expansion in partial responders at 0.1-3.0 mg/kg ranked among the lowest. There were also nonresponders showing low normalized T-cell clonal expansion.

Sequenced by immunoSEQ multiplex PCR; TCRdb stores in-frame clones only, minus some. The sample records some 50,000 clones, roughly 90% being singletons. Concerning this clone itself: Its antigen is unknown.

V lost 0 bases and J 6 bases, leaving 9 bases between the germline ends. The germline CDR1 and CDR2 sequences are MNHEY and SVGAGI. The CDR3 is 13 amino acids. The chain joins TRBV6-5 to TRBJ2-7; D is possibly TRBD2 (6 bases). The clonotype originates from an adult with an advanced solid tumor such as melanoma, head and neck, liver or kidney cancer. The material sequenced was CD4+ or CD8+ T cells sorted from blood, taken in a trial of the OX40 agonist ivuxolimab. The CDR3 loop reads CASSYSSGFEQYF. For the CDR3, the DNA is TGTGCCAGCAGTTACTCGAGCGGGTTCGAGCAGTACTTC.